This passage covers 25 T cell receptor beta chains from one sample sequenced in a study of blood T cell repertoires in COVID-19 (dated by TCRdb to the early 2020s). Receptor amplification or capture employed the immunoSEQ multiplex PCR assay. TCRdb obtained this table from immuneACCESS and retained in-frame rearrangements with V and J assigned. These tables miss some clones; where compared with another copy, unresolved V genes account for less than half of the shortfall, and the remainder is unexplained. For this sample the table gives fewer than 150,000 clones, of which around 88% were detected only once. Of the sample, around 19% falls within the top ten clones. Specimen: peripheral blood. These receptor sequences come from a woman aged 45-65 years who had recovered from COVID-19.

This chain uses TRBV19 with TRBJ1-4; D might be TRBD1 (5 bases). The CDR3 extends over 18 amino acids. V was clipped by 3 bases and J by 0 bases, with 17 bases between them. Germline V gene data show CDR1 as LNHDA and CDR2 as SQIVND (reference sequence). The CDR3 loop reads CASSMRSALGATNEKLFF. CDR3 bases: TGTGCCAGTAGTATGCGGAGTGCCCTAGGGGCAACTAATGAAAAACTGTTTTTT.

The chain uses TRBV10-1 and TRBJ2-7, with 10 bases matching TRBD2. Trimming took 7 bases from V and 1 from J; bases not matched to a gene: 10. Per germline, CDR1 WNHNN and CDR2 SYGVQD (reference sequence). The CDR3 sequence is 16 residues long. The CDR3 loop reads CASTTSGPTGSYEQYF. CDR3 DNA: TGCGCCAGCACGACTAGCGGGCCAACGGGATCCTACGAGCAGTACTTC.

The CDR3 protein is CASGPIRGSYGYTF. The CDR3 DNA is TGCGCCAGCGGACCCATCCGGGGTTCATATGGCTACACCTTC. The chain has TRBV5-1 and TRBJ1-2; D not certain. The CDR3 runs to 14 residues. V shed 7 bases and J shed 5 bases, with 18 bases lying between them. Looked up from germline, CDR1 is SGHRS and CDR2 is YFSETQ.

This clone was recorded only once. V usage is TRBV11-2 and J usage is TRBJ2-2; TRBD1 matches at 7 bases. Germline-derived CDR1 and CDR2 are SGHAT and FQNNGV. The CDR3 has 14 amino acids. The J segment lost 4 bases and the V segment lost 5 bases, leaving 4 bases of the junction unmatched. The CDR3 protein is CASSQGVTTGELFF. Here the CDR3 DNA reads TGTGCCAGCAGCCAGGGGGTTACCACCGGGGAGCTGTTTTTT.

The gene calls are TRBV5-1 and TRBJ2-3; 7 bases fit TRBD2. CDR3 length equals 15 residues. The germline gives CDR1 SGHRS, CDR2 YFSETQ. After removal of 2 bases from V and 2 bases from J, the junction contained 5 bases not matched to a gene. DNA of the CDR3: TGCGCCAGCAGCTTTACCGGGGGGACCACAGATACGCAGTATTTT. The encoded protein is CASSFTGGTTDTQYF.

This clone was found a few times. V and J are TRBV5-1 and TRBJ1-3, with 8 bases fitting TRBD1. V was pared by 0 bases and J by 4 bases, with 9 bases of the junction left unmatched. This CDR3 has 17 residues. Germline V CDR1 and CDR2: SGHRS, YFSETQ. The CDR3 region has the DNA TGCGCCAGCAGCTTGGCCTTTGGCAGGGGGCAAGGAAACACCATATATTTT. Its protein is CASSLAFGRGQGNTIYF.

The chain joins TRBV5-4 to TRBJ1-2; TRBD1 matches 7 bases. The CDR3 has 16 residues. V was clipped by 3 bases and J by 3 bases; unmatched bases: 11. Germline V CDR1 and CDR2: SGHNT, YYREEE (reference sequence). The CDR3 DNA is TGTGCCAGCAGCTCACCCATGACAGGGTTGGACTATGGCTACACCTTC. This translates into CASSSPMTGLDYGYTF.

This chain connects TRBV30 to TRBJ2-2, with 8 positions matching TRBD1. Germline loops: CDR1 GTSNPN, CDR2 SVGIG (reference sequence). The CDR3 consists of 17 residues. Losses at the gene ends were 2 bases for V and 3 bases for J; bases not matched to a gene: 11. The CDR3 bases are TGTGCCTGGAGTCTCGGGGTAGGACAGGGTTACACCGGGGAGCTGTTTTTT. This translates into CAWSLGVGQGYTGELFF.

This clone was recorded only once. In DNA, the CDR3 is TGTGCCAGCAGCCAAGGGCGGGGACAGCCCCAGCATTTT. As protein: CASSQGRGQPQHF. V and J are TRBV6-5 and TRBJ1-5; D remains unclear. CDR3 length equals 13 residues. Per germline, CDR1 MNHEY and CDR2 SVGAGI. Trimming removed 6 bases at V and 7 bases at J, with 13 bases between.

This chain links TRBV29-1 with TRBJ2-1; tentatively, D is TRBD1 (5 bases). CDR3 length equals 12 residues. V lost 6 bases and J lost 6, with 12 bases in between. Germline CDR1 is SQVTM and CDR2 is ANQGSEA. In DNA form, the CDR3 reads TGCAGCGTGGCCACGCAGGGCAATGAGCAGTTCTTC. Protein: CSVATQGNEQFF.

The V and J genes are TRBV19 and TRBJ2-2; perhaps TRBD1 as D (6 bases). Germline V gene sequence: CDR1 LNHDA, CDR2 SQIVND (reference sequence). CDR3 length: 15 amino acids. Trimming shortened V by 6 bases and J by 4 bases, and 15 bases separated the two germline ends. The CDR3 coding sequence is TGTGCCAGTAGACTCGGACAGATGGGCACCGGGGAGCTGTTTTTT. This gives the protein CASRLGQMGTGELFF.

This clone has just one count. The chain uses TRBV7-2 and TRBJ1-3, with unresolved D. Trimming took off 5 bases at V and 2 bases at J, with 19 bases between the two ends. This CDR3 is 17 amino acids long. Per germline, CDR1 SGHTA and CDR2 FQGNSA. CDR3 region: CASSKRARTGPGNTIYF. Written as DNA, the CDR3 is TGTGCCAGCAGCAAGAGGGCCAGAACTGGCCCTGGAAACACCATATATTTT.

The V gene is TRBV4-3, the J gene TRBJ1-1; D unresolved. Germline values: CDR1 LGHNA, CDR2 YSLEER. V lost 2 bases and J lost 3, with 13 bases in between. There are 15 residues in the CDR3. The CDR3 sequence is CASSQRLGLYTEAFF. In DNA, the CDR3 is TGCGCCAGCAGCCAAAGACTCGGGTTATACACTGAAGCTTTCTTT.

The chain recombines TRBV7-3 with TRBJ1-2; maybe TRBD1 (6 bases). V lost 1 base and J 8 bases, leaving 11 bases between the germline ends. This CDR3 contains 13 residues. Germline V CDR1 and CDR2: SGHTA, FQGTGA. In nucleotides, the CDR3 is TGTGCCAGCAGCTTAAGTACAGGGATAGGCTACACCTTC. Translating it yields CASSLSTGIGYTF.

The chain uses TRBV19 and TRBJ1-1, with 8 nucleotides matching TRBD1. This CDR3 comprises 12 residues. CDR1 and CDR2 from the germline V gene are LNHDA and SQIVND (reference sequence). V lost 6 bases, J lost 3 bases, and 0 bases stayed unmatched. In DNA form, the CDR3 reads TGTGCCAGTAGGGACAGGGACACTGAAGCTTTCTTT. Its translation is CASRDRDTEAFF.

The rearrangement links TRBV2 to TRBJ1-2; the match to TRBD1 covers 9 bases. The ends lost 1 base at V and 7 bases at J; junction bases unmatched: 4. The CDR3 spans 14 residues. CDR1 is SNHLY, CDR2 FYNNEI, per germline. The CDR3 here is CASSEEGTGSGYTF. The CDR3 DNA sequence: TGTGCCAGCAGTGAAGAGGGGACAGGGTCTGGCTACACCTTC.

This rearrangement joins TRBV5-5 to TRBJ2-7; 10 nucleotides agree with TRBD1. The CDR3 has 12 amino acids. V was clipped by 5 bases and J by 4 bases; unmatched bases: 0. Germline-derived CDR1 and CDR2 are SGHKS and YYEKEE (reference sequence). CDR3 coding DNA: TGTGCCAGCAGGGGACAGGGGTACGAGCAGTACTTC. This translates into CASRGQGYEQYF.

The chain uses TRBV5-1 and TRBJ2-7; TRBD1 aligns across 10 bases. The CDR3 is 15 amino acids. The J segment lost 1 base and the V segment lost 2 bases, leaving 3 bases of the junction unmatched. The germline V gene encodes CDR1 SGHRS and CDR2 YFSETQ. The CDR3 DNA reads TGCGCCAGCAGCTTTGGGACAGGGGAGTCCTACGAGCAGTACTTC. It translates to CASSFGTGESYEQYF.

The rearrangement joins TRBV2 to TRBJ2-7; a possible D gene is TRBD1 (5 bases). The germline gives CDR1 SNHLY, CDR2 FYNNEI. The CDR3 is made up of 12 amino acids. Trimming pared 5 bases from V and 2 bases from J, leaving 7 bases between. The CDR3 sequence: CASSKTAYEQYF. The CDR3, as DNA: TGTGCCAGCAGTAAGACAGCCTACGAGCAGTACTTC.

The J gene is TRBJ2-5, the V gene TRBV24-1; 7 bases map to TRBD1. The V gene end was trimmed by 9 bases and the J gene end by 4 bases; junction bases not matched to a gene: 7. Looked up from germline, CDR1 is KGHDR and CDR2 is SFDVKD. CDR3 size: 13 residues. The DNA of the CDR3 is TGTGCCACCCAAAGACAGGGCATAGAGACCCAGTACTTC. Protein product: CATQRQGIETQYF.

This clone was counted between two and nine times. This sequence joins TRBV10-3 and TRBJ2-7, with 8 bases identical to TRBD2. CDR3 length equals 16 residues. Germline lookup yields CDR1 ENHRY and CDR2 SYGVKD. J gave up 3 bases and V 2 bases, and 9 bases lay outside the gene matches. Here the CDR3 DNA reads TGTGCCATCAGTGAGGGTCCAGCGGGAGCACTCTACGAGCAGTACTTC. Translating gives CAISEGPAGALYEQYF.

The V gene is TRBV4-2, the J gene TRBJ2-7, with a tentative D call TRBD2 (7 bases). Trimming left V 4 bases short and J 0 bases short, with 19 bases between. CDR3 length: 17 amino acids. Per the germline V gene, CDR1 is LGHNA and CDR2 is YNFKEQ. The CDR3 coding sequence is TGTGCCAGCAGCCCCAGTCAATCGGGGGGCTTCTCCTACGAGCAGTACTTC. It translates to CASSPSQSGGFSYEQYF.

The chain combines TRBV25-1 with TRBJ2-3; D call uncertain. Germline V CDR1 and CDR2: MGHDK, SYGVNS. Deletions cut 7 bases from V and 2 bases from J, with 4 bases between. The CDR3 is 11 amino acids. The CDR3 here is CASTSTDTQYF. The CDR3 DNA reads TGTGCCAGCACCTCCACAGATACGCAGTATTTT.

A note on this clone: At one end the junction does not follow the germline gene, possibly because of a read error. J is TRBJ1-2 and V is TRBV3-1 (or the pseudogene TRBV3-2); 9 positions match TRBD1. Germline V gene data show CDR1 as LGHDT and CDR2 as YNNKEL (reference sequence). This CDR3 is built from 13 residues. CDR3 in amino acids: CASSQVSGTGPSF. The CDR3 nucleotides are TGTGCCAGCAGCCAAGTATCCGGGACAGGGCCTTCCTTC.

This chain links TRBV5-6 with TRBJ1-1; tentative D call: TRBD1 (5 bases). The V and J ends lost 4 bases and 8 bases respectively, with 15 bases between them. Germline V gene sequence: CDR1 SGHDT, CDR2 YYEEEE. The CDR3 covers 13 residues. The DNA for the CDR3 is TGTGCCAGCAGCCTCGGACATCCGACGGAAGCTTTCTTT. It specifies CASSLGHPTEAFF.